Shown below are 13 T cell receptor beta chains from a single sample sequenced in a study of shared clonotypes between healthy human individuals. TCRdb's copy holds only in-frame clones and misses some; the assay was immunoSEQ multiplex PCR. Of over 950,000 clones in the sample, 77% are singletons; the top ten hold approximately 0.9%. The sequenced sample was memory CD4+ T cells from PBMCs. Subset indicated: CD45RA-negative fraction. The receptors derive from a man aged 18 to 30 in good health. Some clones in this sample may be carry-over from other donors' samples.

The chain couples TRBV5-1 to TRBJ2-7; 7 positions match TRBD2. Trimming took 5 bases from V and 6 from J; bases not matched to a gene: 8. CDR3 length equals 13 residues. Germline V gene data show CDR1 as SGHRS and CDR2 as YFSETQ. The CDR3 DNA is TGCGCCAGCAGTCCTACCGGGAGGATCGAGCAGTACTTC. Protein: CASSPTGRIEQYF.

V gene TRBV19 combines with J gene TRBJ2-4, with D tentatively TRBD1 (6 bases). Germline loops: CDR1 LNHDA, CDR2 SQIVND (reference sequence). The CDR3 runs 17 residues. V lost 5 bases and J lost 0, with 17 bases in between. The chain's CDR3 is CASSLRDTPLAKNIQYF. CDR3 DNA: TGTGCCAGTAGTCTTAGGGACACCCCCTTAGCCAAAAACATTCAGTACTTC.

The chain is built from TRBV6-5 and TRBJ2-7; perhaps TRBD1 as D (6 bases). V was trimmed by 6 bases and J by 6 bases, leaving 18 bases between them. CDR3 length equals 14 residues. Germline lookup yields CDR1 MNHEY and CDR2 SVGAGI. CDR3 DNA sequence: TGTGCCAGCAGCCCCGGGACAAAGGATCTCGAGCAGTACTTC. This translates into CASSPGTKDLEQYF.

Concerning this clone itself: One end of the junction varies from germline; a read error may be responsible. The rearrangement links TRBV18 to TRBJ2-5; TRBD1 is a possible D gene (5 bases). The CDR3 totals 14 residues. Germline V lookup: CDR1 KGHSH, CDR2 LQKENI. Here the CDR3 reads CASSSQGTQVTQYF. The CDR3 DNA reads as TGTGCCAGCTCATCTCAGGGTACTCAAGTGACCCAGTACTTC.

The V and J genes are TRBV4-1 and TRBJ2-1, with D hard to call. Trimming took 0 bases from V and 3 from J, leaving 9 bases between them. The germline V gene encodes CDR1 MGHRA and CDR2 YSYEKL. The CDR3 has 15 amino acids. The CDR3 reads CASSQEGLVYNEQFF. In DNA, the CDR3 is TGCGCCAGCAGCCAAGAAGGGCTAGTCTACAATGAGCAGTTCTTC.

This rearrangement joins TRBV28 to TRBJ1-2; weak D call: TRBD1 (5 bases). CDR1 and CDR2 from the germline V gene are MDHEN and SYDVKM. This CDR3 region has 13 residues. Trimming left V 6 bases short and J 1 base short, with 9 bases between. The CDR3 here is CASRAGLNYGYTF. CDR3 DNA: TGTGCCAGCAGGGCAGGGCTTAACTATGGCTACACCTTC.

The gene calls are TRBV28 and TRBJ1-5; no firm D call. The V gene lost 3 bases and the J gene lost 2 bases, with 11 bases spanning the gap. CDR3 size: 15 residues. Germline CDR1 reads MDHEN; CDR2 reads SYDVKM. The CDR3 loop reads CASSLGSGGNQPQHF. CDR3 DNA: TGTGCCAGCAGTTTGGGATCGGGCGGCAATCAGCCCCAGCATTTT.

This clone was seen a handful of times. The CDR3 DNA follows: TGTGCCAGCAGCTTATTGCCTGGTTACAATGAGCAGTTCTTC. This encodes CASSLLPGYNEQFF. The V gene is TRBV7-2, the J gene TRBJ2-1; D is undetermined. This CDR3 spans 14 amino acids. Germline V gene sequence: CDR1 SGHTA, CDR2 FQGNSA. The V end was cut by 2 bases, the J end by 4 bases, with 9 bases between.

The chain is built from TRBV11-1 and TRBJ1-1; D is uncertain. Trimming pared 5 bases from V and 8 bases from J, leaving 18 bases between. Germline V gene lookup returns CDR1 SGHAT and CDR2 FQDESV (reference sequence). The CDR3 extends over 14 amino acids. CDR3 sequence: CASSPRFSVIEAFF. The CDR3 DNA is TGTGCCAGCAGCCCAAGATTTTCAGTAATCGAAGCTTTCTTT. Full variable domain (remainder filled in from reference TRBV11-1 and TRBJ1-1): EAEVAQSPRYKITEKSQAVAFWCDPISGHATLYWYRQILGQGPELLVQFQDESVVDDSQLPKDRFSAERLKGVDSTLKIQPAELGDSAMYLCASSPRFSVIEAFFGQGTRLTVV.

This clone has a single count. This chain links TRBV29-1 with TRBJ2-5; 8 bases fit TRBD1. CDR1 is SQVTM and CDR2 is ANQGSEA in the germline V gene. The CDR3 runs to 15 residues. Losses at the gene ends were 6 bases for V and 4 bases for J; bases not matched to a gene: 13. In DNA, the CDR3 is TGCAGCGTCCGCCAAAACGACAGGGGCGGAGAGACCCAGTACTTC. It specifies CSVRQNDRGGETQYF.

The rearrangement uses TRBV7-3 and TRBJ2-1; no clear D. CDR3 length equals 14 residues. Trimming left V 5 bases short and J 3 bases short, with 11 bases between. Germline CDR1 is SGHTA and CDR2 is FQGTGA. The CDR3 DNA sequence: TGTGCCAGCAGCCCCCAGAGCTACTACAATGAGCAGTTCTTC. Amino acids: CASSPQSYYNEQFF.

CDR3 in amino acids: CASSYFPEETQYF. CDR3 coding DNA: TGTGCCAGCAGTTACTTTCCTGAAGAGACCCAGTACTTC. The chain links TRBV6-5 to TRBJ2-5; D not certain. V lost 1 base and J lost 3, with 6 bases in between. Looked up from germline, CDR1 is MNHEY and CDR2 is SVGAGI. CDR3 length: 13 residues.

This clone showed up just once. The J gene is TRBJ2-5, the V gene TRBV6-5; D is uncertain. Trimming pared 10 bases from V and 5 bases from J, leaving 14 bases between. From germline, CDR1 is MNHEY and CDR2 SVGAGI. The CDR3 spans 12 residues. The CDR3: CATADLGETQYF. The CDR3 DNA sequence: TGTGCCACCGCCGACCTAGGGGAGACCCAGTACTTC.